What follows are 7 T cell receptor beta chains derived from one specimen sequenced in a study of blood T cells in healthy people across ages. Together with a sample-barcoded 5' primer, a J-beta primer mix was included in a second PCR lasting roughly 6 to 12 cycles. TCRdb re-called the 5' RACE reads through MiXCR, storing one row per CDR3 protein. Of 780,000 or so distinct CDR3 sequences listed, 56% are singletons. The sequenced sample consisted of blood. These receptors came from a man aged 35 to 55 in good health.

The chain has TRBV6-2 or TRBV6-3 and TRBJ1-5, with D uncertain. Trimming removed 7 bases at V and 0 bases at J, with 7 bases between. Germline V lookup: CDR1 MNHEY, CDR2 SVGEGT. This CDR3 has 13 amino acids. Written as DNA, the CDR3 is TGTGCCAGCAACTACGATAGCAATCAGCCCCAGCATTTT. Amino acids: CASNYDSNQPQHF.

V gene TRBV20-1 combines with J gene TRBJ2-1; TRBD2 might be the D (6 bases). The CDR3 is 14 amino acids. Germline V gene lookup returns CDR1 DFQATT and CDR2 SNEGSKA (reference sequence). V was trimmed by 0 bases and J by 8 bases, leaving 14 bases between them. The CDR3 DNA reads as TGCAGTGCTAGAGATCCCCGGGAGCGGGATGAGCAGTTCTTC. It encodes CSARDPRERDEQFF.

This chain connects TRBV3-1 to TRBJ2-7; 8 nucleotides agree with TRBD1. Germline V CDR1 and CDR2: LGHDT, YNNKEL (reference sequence). CDR3 length equals 15 residues. The J segment lost 3 bases and the V segment lost 3 bases, leaving 7 bases of the junction unmatched. CDR3 residues: CASSQLDRAVYEQYF. For the CDR3, the DNA is TGTGCCAGCAGCCAGCTGGACAGGGCAGTCTACGAGCAGTACTTC.

This clonotype was picked up a small number of times. The CDR3 loop reads CASSLNFRGPQGSSYEQYF. The CDR3 DNA reads as TGCGCCAGCAGCTTGAATTTCAGGGGACCACAGGGTTCCTCCTACGAGCAGTACTTC. The chain links TRBV5-1 to TRBJ2-7, with D perhaps matching TRBD1 (6 bases). CDR1 SGHRS and CDR2 YFSETQ come from the germline V gene. Between the trimmed V and J ends, which lost 1 base and 0 bases, there was a span of 23 bases. The CDR3 contains 19 residues. The full variable domain, rest sourced from reference TRBV5-1 and TRBJ2-7, is KAGVTQTPRYLIKTRGQQVTLSCSPISGHRSVSWYQQTPGQGLQFLFEYFSETQRNKGNFPGRFSGRQFSNSRSEMNVSTLELGDSALYLCASSLNFRGPQGSSYEQYFGPGTRLTVT.

The chain recombines TRBV3-1 with TRBJ2-7; possible D gene TRBD1, 7 bases. The DNA end is more similar to TRBJ2-5, so the J call may be wrong. The germline gives CDR1 LGHDT, CDR2 YNNKEL (reference sequence). The CDR3 covers 14 residues. CDR3 protein: CASSPTGEAETQYF. The CDR3 DNA reads TGTGCCAGCAGCCCCACAGGGGAGGCAGAGACCCAGTACTTC.

Written as DNA, the CDR3 is TGTGCCAGCAGTTTCCCCGGGACAGGGAAACTATACGAGCAGTACTTC. This translates into CASSFPGTGKLYEQYF. The gene calls are TRBV27 and TRBJ2-7; 9 bases are shared with TRBD1. The CDR3 runs 16 residues. Germline assignment: CDR1 MNHEY and CDR2 SMNVEV (reference sequence). V shed 3 bases, J shed 4 bases, and the junction held 10 bases outside the gene matches.

CDR3 sequence: CSAGRVGTSRQETQYF. The CDR3 nucleotides are TGCAGTGCCGGGCGGGTCGGGACTAGCCGTCAAGAGACCCAGTACTTC. This chain uses TRBV20-1 with TRBJ2-5; 9 bases agree with TRBD2. Germline trimming cut 6 bases from V and 2 bases from J; bases unmatched to any gene: 13. Germline loops: CDR1 DFQATT, CDR2 SNEGSKA (reference sequence). The length of the CDR3 is 16 residues.